Below, 15 T cell receptor beta chains from the same sample are listed, as sequenced in a study of identical twins. Via MiXCR, TCRdb re-called the 5' RACE reads, giving one row per CDR3 protein. Among 350,000 to 400,000 distinct CDR3 sequences, roughly 10% were seen once, and the ten largest hold roughly 9%. Sample: naive T cells sorted from blood. These receptors all come from a woman in her forties or fifties in good health.

In this sample, this clonotype turned up many times. The J gene is TRBJ2-3, the V gene TRBV2; the D is unclear. This CDR3 spans 15 amino acids. Per germline, CDR1 SNHLY and CDR2 FYNNEI. V was trimmed by 7 bases and J by 0 bases, leaving 14 bases between them. CDR3 nucleotide sequence: TGTGCCAGCATTGGGCCAGCATCGAGCACAGATACGCAGTATTTT. Translated: CASIGPASSTDTQYF.

There are a few counts of this clonotype. The rearrangement links TRBV2 to TRBJ1-5; 10 bases match TRBD1. This CDR3 is built from 15 residues. The junction had 4 bases not matched to a gene; V was cut back by 6 bases and J by 2 bases. Germline CDR1 reads SNHLY; CDR2 reads FYNNEI. The CDR3, as DNA: TGTGCCAGCAGGACGGACAGGGGGGGCAATCAGCCCCAGCATTTT. Its translation: CASRTDRGGNQPQHF.

In its sample, this clonotype was seen many times. The gene calls are TRBV4-1 and TRBJ1-1; possible D gene TRBD1, 5 bases. The CDR3 is made up of 17 amino acids. CDR1 and CDR2 (germline): MGHRA, YSYEKL. V lost 4 bases and J 0 bases, leaving 18 bases between the germline ends. The CDR3 region is CASSPPSGRRLNTEAFF. The DNA of the CDR3 is TGCGCCAGCAGCCCCCCCTCGGGACGACGGCTGAACACTGAAGCTTTCTTT.

This clonotype was found many times. The genes are TRBV12-3 or TRBV12-4 and TRBJ2-4; D remains ambiguous. V gave up 5 bases and J gave up 1 base, with 12 bases separating them. There are 15 residues in the CDR3. CDR3 loop: CASSPLREAKNIQYF. DNA of the CDR3: TGTGCCAGCAGTCCCTTACGAGAGGCCAAAAACATTCAGTACTTC.

CDR3 sequence reads: CASSRTGEEQYV. The CDR3, as DNA: TGTGCCAGCAGCCGTACAGGGGAGGAGCAGTACGTC. This chain links TRBV7-9 with TRBJ2-7; 7 bases fit TRBD1. The junction had 5 bases not matched to a gene; V was cut back by 5 bases and J by 7 bases. This CDR3 region has 12 residues. Germline CDR1 SEHNR, CDR2 FQNEAQ (reference sequence).

Only a few counts were recorded for this clonotype. The chain carries TRBV21-1 and TRBJ2-3; the table gives TRBD1 as D, unverified against the DNA. TRBV21-1 is a recognized pseudogene. The CDR3 is made up of 15 amino acids. The CDR3 DNA follows: TGTGCCAGCAGCAAAGTTCAGGGACCCACAGATACGCAGTATTTT. This encodes CASSKVQGPTDTQYF.

In the case of this clonotype: The junction does not match germline at one end; this may be a read error. The J gene is TRBJ2-1, the V gene TRBV7-2, with TRBD1 matching 9 bases. The CDR3 is 16 residues long. Germline V lookup: CDR1 SGHTA, CDR2 FQGNSA. The CDR3 region is CASSLIWDRALNEQLF. The CDR3 DNA sequence: TGTGCCAGCAGCTTAATCTGGGACAGGGCCCTCAATGAGCAGTTATTC.

This clonotype was detected ten times or more. The V gene is TRBV6-2 or TRBV6-3, the J gene TRBJ1-5, with 7 nucleotides matching TRBD1. Germline V lookup: CDR1 MNHEY, CDR2 SVGEGT. This CDR3 has 16 amino acids. V trimming: 6 bases; J trimming: 6 bases; junction bases outside the gene matches: 14. The CDR3 spells CASRSAEGARFQPQHF. Here the CDR3 DNA reads TGTGCCAGCAGGAGTGCGGAGGGGGCTCGATTTCAGCCCCAGCATTTT.

The chain recombines TRBV14 with TRBJ1-1; D ambiguous. The CDR3 extends over 13 amino acids. Per the germline V gene, CDR1 is SGHDN and CDR2 is FVKESK. V gave up 1 base and J gave up 8 bases, with 11 bases separating them. The CDR3 DNA reads TGTGCCAGCAGCCAAGGAGGGCCCTTAGAAGCTTTCTTT. Its protein is CASSQGGPLEAFF.

The rearrangement uses TRBV24-1 and TRBJ2-1, with D possibly TRBD1 on 6 matching bases. Deletions cut 4 bases from V and 7 bases from J, with 10 bases between. This CDR3 has 13 amino acids. CDR1 is KGHDR, CDR2 SFDVKD, per germline. The CDR3 DNA follows: TGTGCCACCAGTGACTCGGACAGTAATGAGCAGTTCTTC. Its protein is CATSDSDSNEQFF.

A few counts support this clonotype. The chain recombines TRBV3-1 with TRBJ1-1; D unclear. The germline V gene has CDR1 LGHDT and CDR2 YNNKEL (reference sequence). The CDR3 covers 14 residues. Trimming removed 1 base at V and 2 bases at J, with 8 bases between. The CDR3 region is CASSQAGINTEAFF. CDR3 in DNA: TGTGCCAGCAGCCAAGCCGGAATCAACACTGAAGCTTTCTTT. Using reference TRBV3-1 and TRBJ1-1 for the parts outside the CDR3, the full variable domain is DTAVSQTPKYLVTQMGNDKSIKCEQNLGHDTMYWYKQDSKKFLKIMFSYNNKELIINETVPNRFSPKSPDKAHLNLHINSLELGDSAVYFCASSQAGINTEAFFGQGTRLTVV.

V gene TRBV6-6 combines with J gene TRBJ1-4, with TRBD1 matching over 7 bases. CDR3 length equals 16 residues. With 2 bases clipped from V and 7 bases from J, the junction kept 10 bases outside the gene matches. CDR1 and CDR2 from the germline V gene are MNHNY and SVGAGI (reference sequence). CDR3 sequence reads: CASSYQGQGVREKLFF. In nucleotides, the CDR3 is TGTGCCAGCAGTTACCAAGGCCAGGGGGTTCGTGAAAAACTGTTTTTT.

This clonotype was detected many times. The rearrangement uses TRBV12-3 or TRBV12-4 and TRBJ2-1; 12 bases map to TRBD2. The CDR3 extends over 15 amino acids. V trimming: 6 bases; J trimming: 7 bases; junction bases outside the gene matches: 7. In DNA form, the CDR3 reads TGTGCCAGCAGCTCCCCCGGGACTAGCGGGAATGAGCAGTTCTTC. It codes for CASSSPGTSGNEQFF.

The chain has TRBV10-3 and TRBJ1-2; perhaps TRBD1 as D (5 bases). Trimming took 0 bases from V and 8 from J, leaving 19 bases between them. Germline V gene data show CDR1 as ENHRY and CDR2 as SYGVKD. The CDR3 contains 16 residues. The CDR3 is CAISESVVLRGSGYTF. The CDR3 nucleotides are TGTGCCATCAGTGAGTCAGTAGTTTTGAGGGGTTCCGGCTACACCTTC.

V gene TRBV10-3 combines with J gene TRBJ2-7; D possibly corresponds to TRBD2 (5 bases). V was trimmed by 10 bases and J by 3 bases, leaving 19 bases between them. Germline V gene data show CDR1 as ENHRY and CDR2 as SYGVKD. This CDR3 comprises 14 residues. CDR3 in DNA: TGTGCCACCGCTCCTACCGGACTTCGCTACGAGCAGTACGTC. It is translated as CATAPTGLRYEQYV.